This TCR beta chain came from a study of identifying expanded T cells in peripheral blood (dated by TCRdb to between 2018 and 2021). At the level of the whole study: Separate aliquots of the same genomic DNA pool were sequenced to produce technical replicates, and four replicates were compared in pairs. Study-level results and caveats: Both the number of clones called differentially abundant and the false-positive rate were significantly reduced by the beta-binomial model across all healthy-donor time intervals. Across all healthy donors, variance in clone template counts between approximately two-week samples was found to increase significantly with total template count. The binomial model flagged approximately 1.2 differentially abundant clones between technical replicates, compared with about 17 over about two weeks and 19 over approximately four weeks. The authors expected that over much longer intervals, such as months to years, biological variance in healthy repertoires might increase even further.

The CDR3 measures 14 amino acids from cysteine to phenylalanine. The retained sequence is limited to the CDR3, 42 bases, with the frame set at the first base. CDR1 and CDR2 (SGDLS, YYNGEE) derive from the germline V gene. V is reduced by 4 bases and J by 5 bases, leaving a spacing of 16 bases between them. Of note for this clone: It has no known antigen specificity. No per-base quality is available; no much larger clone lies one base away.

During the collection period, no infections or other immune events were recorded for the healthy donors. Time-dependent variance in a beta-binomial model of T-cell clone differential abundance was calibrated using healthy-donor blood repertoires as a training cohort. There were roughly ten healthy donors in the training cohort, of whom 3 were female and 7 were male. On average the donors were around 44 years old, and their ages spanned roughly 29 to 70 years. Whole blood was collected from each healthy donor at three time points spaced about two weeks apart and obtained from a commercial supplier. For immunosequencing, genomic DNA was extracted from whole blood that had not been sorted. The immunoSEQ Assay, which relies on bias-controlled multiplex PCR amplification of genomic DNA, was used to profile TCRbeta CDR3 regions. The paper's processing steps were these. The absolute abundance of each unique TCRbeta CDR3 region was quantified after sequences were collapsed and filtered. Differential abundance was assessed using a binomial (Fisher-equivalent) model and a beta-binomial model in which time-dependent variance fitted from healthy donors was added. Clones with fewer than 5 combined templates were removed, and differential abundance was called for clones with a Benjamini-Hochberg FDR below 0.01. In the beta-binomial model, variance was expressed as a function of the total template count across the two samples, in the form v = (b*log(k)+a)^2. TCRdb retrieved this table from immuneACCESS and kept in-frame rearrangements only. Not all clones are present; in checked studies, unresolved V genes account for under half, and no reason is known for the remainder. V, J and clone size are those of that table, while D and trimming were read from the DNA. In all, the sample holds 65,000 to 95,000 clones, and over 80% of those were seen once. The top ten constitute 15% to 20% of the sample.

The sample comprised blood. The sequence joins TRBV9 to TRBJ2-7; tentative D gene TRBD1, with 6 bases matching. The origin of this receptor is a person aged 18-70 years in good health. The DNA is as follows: TGTGCCAGCAGCCCGACAGGAGCGAGTAACGAGCAGTACTTC. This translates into CASSPTGASNEQYF. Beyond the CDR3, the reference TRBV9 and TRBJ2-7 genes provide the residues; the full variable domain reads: DSGVTQTPKHLITATGQRVTLRCSPRSGDLSVYWYQQSLDQGLQFLIQYYNGEERAKGNILERFSAQQFPDLHSELNLSSLELGDSALYFCASSPTGASNEQYFGPGTRLTVT.